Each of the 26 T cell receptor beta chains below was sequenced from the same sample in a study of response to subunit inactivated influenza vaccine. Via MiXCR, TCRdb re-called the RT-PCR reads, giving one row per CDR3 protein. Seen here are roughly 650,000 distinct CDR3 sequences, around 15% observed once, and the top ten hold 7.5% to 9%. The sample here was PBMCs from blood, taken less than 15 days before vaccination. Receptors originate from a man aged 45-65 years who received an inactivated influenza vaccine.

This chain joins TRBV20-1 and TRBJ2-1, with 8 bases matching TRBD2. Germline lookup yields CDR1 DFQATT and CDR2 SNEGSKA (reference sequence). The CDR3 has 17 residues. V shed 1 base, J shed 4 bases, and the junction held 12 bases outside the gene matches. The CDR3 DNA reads TGCAGTGCTAGAGTATTAGCGGGGACACCGAAATACAATGAGCAGTTCTTC. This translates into CSARVLAGTPKYNEQFF.

The CDR3 is CSAKGQNYGYTF. CDR3 nucleotides: TGCAGTGCCAAGGGACAGAACTATGGCTACACCTTC. The J gene is TRBJ1-2, the V gene TRBV20-1, with 7 bases identical to TRBD1. Germline values: CDR1 DFQATT, CDR2 SNEGSKA (reference sequence). This CDR3 region has 12 residues. V lost 6 bases and J lost 2; bases outside the gene matches: 3.

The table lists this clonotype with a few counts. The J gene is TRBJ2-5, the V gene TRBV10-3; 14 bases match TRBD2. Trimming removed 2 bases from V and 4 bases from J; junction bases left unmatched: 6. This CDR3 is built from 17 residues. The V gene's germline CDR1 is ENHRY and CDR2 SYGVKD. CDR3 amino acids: CAISEPGTSGRVETQYF. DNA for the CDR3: TGTGCCATCAGTGAGCCCGGGACTAGCGGGAGAGTAGAGACCCAGTACTTC.

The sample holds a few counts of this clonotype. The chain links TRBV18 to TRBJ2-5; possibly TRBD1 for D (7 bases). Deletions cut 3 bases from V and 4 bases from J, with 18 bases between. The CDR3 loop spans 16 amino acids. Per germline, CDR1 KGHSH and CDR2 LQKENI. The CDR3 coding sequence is TGTGCCAGCTCACCTCTCACAGGGGAGGCTTCAGAGACCCAGTACTTC. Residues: CASSPLTGEASETQYF.

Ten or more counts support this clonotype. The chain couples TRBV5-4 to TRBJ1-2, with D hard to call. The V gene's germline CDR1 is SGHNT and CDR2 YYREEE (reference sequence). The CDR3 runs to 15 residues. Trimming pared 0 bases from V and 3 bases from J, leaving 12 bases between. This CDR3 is CASSLARGVDYGYTF. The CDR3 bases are TGTGCCAGCAGCTTGGCACGGGGTGTCGACTATGGCTACACCTTC.

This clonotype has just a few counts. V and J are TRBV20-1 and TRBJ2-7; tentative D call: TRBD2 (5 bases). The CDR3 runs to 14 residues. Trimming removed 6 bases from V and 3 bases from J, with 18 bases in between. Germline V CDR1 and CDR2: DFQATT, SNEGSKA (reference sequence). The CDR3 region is CSAMRTGNYYEQYF. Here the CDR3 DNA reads TGCAGTGCAATGAGGACTGGAAACTACTACGAGCAGTACTTC.

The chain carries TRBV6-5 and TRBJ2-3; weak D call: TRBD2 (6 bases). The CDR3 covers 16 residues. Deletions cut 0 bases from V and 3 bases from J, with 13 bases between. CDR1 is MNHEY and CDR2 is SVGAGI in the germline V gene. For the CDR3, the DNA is TGTGCCAGCAGTTACTCGGGGGGATTCGGGACAGATACGCAGTATTTT. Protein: CASSYSGGFGTDTQYF.

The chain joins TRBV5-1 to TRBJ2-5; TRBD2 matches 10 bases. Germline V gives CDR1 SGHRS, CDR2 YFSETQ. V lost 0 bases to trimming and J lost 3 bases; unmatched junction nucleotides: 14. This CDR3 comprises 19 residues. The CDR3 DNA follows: TGCGCCAGCAGCTTGGCGACGCGCTCCCGAGGGACTAGCGAAGAGACCCAGTACTTC. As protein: CASSLATRSRGTSEETQYF.

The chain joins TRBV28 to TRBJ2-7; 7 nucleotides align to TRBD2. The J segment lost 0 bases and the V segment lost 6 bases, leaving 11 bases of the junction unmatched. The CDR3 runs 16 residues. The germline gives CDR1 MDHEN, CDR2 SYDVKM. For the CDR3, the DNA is TGTGCCAGCAGCCCTAAACGGACTAGGAGCTCCTACGAGCAGTACTTC. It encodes CASSPKRTRSSYEQYF.

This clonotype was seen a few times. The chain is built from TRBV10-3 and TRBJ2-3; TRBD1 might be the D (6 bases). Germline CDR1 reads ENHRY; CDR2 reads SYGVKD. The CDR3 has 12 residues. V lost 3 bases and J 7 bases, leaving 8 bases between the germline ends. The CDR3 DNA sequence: TGTGCCATCAGTGATGGACAGCATACGCAGTATTTT. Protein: CAISDGQHTQYF.

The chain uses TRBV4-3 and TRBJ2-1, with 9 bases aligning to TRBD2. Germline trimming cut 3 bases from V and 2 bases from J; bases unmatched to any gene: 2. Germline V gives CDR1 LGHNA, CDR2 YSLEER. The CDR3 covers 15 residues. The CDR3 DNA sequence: TGCGCCAGCAGCCACAAGCGGGAGGCCTACAATGAGCAGTTCTTC. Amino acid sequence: CASSHKREAYNEQFF.

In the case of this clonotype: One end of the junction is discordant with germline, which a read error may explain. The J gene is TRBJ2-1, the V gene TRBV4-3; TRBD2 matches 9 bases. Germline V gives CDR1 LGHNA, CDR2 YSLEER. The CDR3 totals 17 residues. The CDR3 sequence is CASSEDLWTSAYNEQFF. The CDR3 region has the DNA TGCGCCAGCAGCGAAGATCTTTGGACTAGCGCGTACAATGAGCAGTTCTTC.

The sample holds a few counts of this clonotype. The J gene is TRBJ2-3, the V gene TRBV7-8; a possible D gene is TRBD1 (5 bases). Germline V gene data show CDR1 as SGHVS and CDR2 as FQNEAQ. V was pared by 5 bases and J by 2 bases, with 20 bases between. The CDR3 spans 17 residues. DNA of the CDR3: TGTGCCAGCAGCGGGCGCAGGGCGCAACGAACCACAGATACGCAGTATTTT. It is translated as CASSGRRAQRTTDTQYF.

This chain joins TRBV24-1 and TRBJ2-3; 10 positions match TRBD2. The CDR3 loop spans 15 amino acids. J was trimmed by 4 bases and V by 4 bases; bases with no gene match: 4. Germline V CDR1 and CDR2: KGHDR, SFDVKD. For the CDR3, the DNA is TGTGCCACCAGTGAGCTAGCGGGAGTTGCAGATACGCAGTATTTT. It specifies CATSELAGVADTQYF.

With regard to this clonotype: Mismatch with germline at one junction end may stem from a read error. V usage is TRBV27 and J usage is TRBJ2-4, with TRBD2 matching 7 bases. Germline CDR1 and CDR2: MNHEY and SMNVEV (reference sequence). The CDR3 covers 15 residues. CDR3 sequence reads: CASSVSGGGKNIQYF. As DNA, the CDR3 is TGTGCCAGCAGTGTATCGGGGGGTGGCAAAAACATTCAGTACTTC.

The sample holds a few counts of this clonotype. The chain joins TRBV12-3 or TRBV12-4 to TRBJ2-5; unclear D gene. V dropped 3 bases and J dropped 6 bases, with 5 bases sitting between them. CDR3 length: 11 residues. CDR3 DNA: TGTGCCAGCAGTTTCTCCCAGACCCAGTACTTC. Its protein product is CASSFSQTQYF.

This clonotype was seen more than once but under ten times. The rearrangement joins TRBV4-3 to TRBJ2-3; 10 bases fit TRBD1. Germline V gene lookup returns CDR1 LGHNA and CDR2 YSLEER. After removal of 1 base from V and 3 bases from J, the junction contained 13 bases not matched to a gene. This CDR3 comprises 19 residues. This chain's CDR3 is CASSQAPGQGLEWTDTQYF. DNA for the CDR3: TGCGCCAGCAGCCAAGCTCCGGGACAGGGGCTCGAGTGGACAGATACGCAGTATTTT.

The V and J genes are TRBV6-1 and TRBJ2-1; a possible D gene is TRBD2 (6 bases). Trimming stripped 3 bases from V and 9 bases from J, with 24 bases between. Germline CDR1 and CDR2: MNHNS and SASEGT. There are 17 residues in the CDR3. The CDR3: CASSEGLRGRIRGEQFF. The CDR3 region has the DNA TGTGCCAGCAGTGAGGGACTTCGGGGACGGATTAGGGGTGAGCAGTTCTTC.

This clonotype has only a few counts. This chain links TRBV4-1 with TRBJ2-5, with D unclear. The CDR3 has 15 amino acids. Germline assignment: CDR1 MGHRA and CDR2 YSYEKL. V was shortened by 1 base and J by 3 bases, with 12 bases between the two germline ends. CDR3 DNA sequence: TGCGCCAGCAGCCAAGGCCCGACATGGGAAGAGACCCAGTACTTC. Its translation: CASSQGPTWEETQYF.

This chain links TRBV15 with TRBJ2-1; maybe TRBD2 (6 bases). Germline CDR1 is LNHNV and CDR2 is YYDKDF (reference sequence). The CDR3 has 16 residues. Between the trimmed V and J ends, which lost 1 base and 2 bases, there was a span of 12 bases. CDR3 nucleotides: TGTGCCACCAGCAGAGTTGGGGGGTTCACCTACAATGAGCAGTTCTTC. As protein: CATSRVGGFTYNEQFF.

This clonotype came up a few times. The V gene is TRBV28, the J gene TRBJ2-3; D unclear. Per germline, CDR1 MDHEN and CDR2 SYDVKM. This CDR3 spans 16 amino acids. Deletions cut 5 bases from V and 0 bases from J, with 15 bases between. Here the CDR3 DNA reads TGTGCCAGCAGTCTAACCCCGGGCTCCAGCACAGATACGCAGTATTTT. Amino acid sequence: CASSLTPGSSTDTQYF.

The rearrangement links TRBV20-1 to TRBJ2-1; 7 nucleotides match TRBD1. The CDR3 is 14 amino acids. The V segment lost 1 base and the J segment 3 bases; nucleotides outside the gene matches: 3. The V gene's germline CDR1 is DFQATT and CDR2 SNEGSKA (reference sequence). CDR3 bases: TGCAGTGCTAGAGTAGGGGGCAGCTACAATGAGCAGTTCTTC. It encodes CSARVGGSYNEQFF.

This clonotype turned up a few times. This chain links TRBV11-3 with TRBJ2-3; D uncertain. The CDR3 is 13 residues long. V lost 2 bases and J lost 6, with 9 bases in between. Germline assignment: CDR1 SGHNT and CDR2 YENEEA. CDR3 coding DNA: TGTGCCAGCAGCTTATGGTCAAGCGATACGCAGTATTTT. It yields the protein CASSLWSSDTQYF.

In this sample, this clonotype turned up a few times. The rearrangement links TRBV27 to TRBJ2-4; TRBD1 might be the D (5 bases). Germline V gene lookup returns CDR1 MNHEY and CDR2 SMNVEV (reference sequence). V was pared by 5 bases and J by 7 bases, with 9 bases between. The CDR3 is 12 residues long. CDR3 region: CASSQGGNIQYF. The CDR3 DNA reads TGTGCCAGCAGTCAGGGTGGGAACATTCAGTACTTC.

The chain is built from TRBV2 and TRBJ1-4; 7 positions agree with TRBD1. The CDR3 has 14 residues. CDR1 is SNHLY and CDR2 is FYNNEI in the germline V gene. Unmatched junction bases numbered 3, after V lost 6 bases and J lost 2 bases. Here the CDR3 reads CASRMTGTNEKLFF. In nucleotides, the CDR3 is TGTGCCAGCAGGATGACAGGGACTAATGAAAAACTGTTTTTT.

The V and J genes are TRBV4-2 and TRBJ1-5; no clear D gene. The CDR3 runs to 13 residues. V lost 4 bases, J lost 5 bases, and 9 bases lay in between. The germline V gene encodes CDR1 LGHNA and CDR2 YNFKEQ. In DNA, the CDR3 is TGTGCCAGCAGCCCCGAACCATATCAGCCCCAGCATTTT. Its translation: CASSPEPYQPQHF.